Listed here are 25 T cell receptor beta chains from one sample, sequenced in a study of OX40 agonist ivuxolimab in advanced cancers. Sequencing was performed with immunoSEQ multiplex PCR; in TCRdb, only in-frame clones are kept and a portion is missing. In the table there are around 66,000 clones, 65% to 85% of which are singletons. The starting material was CD4+ or CD8+ T cells sorted from blood, obtained in a trial of the OX40 agonist ivuxolimab. These receptors were taken from an adult with an advanced solid tumor such as melanoma, head and neck, liver or kidney cancer.

This rearrangement joins TRBV7-8 to TRBJ1-4, with 10 bases fitting TRBD1. CDR1 and CDR2 from the germline V gene are SGHVS and FQNEAQ. CDR3 length: 15 residues. Trimming cost V 4 bases and J 8 bases; bases outside gene matches: 7. The CDR3 nucleotides read TGTGCCAGCAGCTCCGACAGGGGGCGATCGGAAAAACTGTTTTTT. As protein: CASSSDRGRSEKLFF.

J is TRBJ2-7 and V is TRBV7-8, with 7 nucleotides matching TRBD1. Germline CDR1 reads SGHVS; CDR2 reads FQNEAQ. J gave up 3 bases and V 4 bases, and 6 bases lay outside the gene matches. This CDR3 comprises 14 residues. The CDR3 DNA follows: TGTGCCAGCAGCTCAAGACAGGGAAACTACGAGCAGTACTTC. It codes for CASSSRQGNYEQYF.

This chain uses TRBV28 with TRBJ2-5; 10 bases match TRBD1. CDR3 length: 17 amino acids. Losses at the gene ends were 6 bases for V and 4 bases for J; bases not matched to a gene: 14. Germline V gene sequence: CDR1 MDHEN, CDR2 SYDVKM. CDR3 sequence reads: CASRTITGTGVGETQYF. The CDR3 DNA follows: TGTGCCAGCAGAACTATTACTGGGACAGGGGTCGGAGAGACCCAGTACTTC.

The chain employs TRBV15 and TRBJ1-5; D remains unclear. V dropped 5 bases and J dropped 5 bases, with 10 bases sitting between them. This CDR3 region has 13 residues. Germline CDR1 LNHNV, CDR2 YYDKDF (reference sequence). The CDR3 nucleotides read TGTGCCACCAGCCTAGGAGTCGATCAGCCCCAGCATTTT. Protein: CATSLGVDQPQHF.

The CDR3 coding sequence is TGTGCCAGCAGTGGAACCCAGGGGGCGCAGATCTATGGCTACACCTTC. It codes for CASSGTQGAQIYGYTF. V usage is TRBV6-4 and J usage is TRBJ1-2, with TRBD1 matching 8 bases. The CDR3 runs 16 residues. The ends lost 4 bases at V and 4 bases at J; junction bases unmatched: 11. Looked up from germline, CDR1 is MRHNA and CDR2 is SNTAGT.

This clone was seen more than once but under ten times. This chain links TRBV7-2 with TRBJ1-2; possibly TRBD1 for D (5 bases). The CDR3 totals 12 residues. CDR1 is SGHTA, CDR2 FQGNSA, per germline. With 5 bases removed from V and 4 bases from J, the gap between germline ends came to 8 bases. The CDR3 nucleotides are TGTGCCAGCAGCCCGGACACCTATGGCTACACCTTC. Translation: CASSPDTYGYTF.

A single count supports this clone. The rearrangement joins TRBV2 to TRBJ2-5; D uncertain. The CDR3 covers 13 residues. From germline, CDR1 is SNHLY and CDR2 FYNNEI. V was cut by 8 bases and J by 5 bases, with 15 bases left in between. The CDR3 coding sequence is TGTGCCAGCCGATTTACCCCTACTGAGACCCAGTACTTC. It is translated as CASRFTPTETQYF.

In the case of this clone: Other nucleotide sequences in the sample specify the same CDR3. The chain has TRBV14 and TRBJ2-1, with D uncertain. The CDR3 runs to 15 residues. With 0 bases removed from V and 0 bases from J, the gap between germline ends came to 6 bases. Per the germline V gene, CDR1 is SGHDN and CDR2 is FVKESK. CDR3: CASSQDLGSYNEQFF. CDR3 nucleotide sequence: TGTGCCAGCAGCCAAGATCTAGGCTCCTACAATGAGCAGTTCTTC.

The chain combines TRBV19 with TRBJ2-3, with 8 bases lining up with TRBD1. The CDR3 covers 15 residues. Germline assignment: CDR1 LNHDA and CDR2 SQIVND (reference sequence). V lost 6 bases and J lost 0; bases outside the gene matches: 5. CDR3 DNA sequence: TGTGCCAGTAGCCCCGGGACAGGTAGCACAGATACGCAGTATTTT. Protein: CASSPGTGSTDTQYF.

V gene TRBV19 combines with J gene TRBJ2-6; D may be TRBD1 (5 bases). The CDR3 covers 15 residues. V was pared by 7 bases and J by 2 bases, with 12 bases between. The germline V gene has CDR1 LNHDA and CDR2 SQIVND (reference sequence). CDR3 DNA: TGTGCCAGTACGCAGGGAATGGCTGGGGCCAACGTCCTGACTTTC. It yields the protein CASTQGMAGANVLTF.

The chain uses TRBV14 and TRBJ1-6; the D gene is possibly TRBD1 (6 bases). Germline loops: CDR1 SGHDN, CDR2 FVKESK. Trimming left V 0 bases short and J 5 bases short, with 8 bases between. CDR3 length: 15 amino acids. CDR3 sequence (DNA): TGTGCCAGCAGCCAAGACAGGGGCCATAATTCACCCCTCCACTTT. It codes for CASSQDRGHNSPLHF.

This clone was counted a single time. The chain links TRBV5-4 to TRBJ1-2, with TRBD1 identical over 7 bases. Trimming removed 0 bases from V and 5 bases from J; junction bases left unmatched: 7. The V gene's germline CDR1 is SGHNT and CDR2 YYREEE (reference sequence). The CDR3 is made up of 15 amino acids. The CDR3 reads CASSLERTGVYGYTF. The DNA of the CDR3 is TGTGCCAGCAGCTTGGAAAGGACAGGAGTTTATGGCTACACCTTC.

V gene TRBV15 combines with J gene TRBJ1-4, with D hard to call. CDR3 length: 18 amino acids. Looked up from germline, CDR1 is LNHNV and CDR2 is YYDKDF (reference sequence). V was trimmed by 5 bases and J by 0 bases, leaving 19 bases between them. The CDR3 nucleotides are TGTGCCACCAGCTTTTCGGGAGTCTGGGTTGCAACTAATGAAAAACTGTTTTTT. It codes for CATSFSGVWVATNEKLFF.

The rearrangement links TRBV7-9 to TRBJ1-6; TRBD1 matches 7 bases. V shed 5 bases, J shed 8 bases, and the junction held 6 bases outside the gene matches. There are 14 residues in the CDR3. The germline CDR1 and CDR2 sequences are SEHNR and FQNEAQ (reference sequence). CDR3 in amino acids: CASSAGTVHSPLHF. The CDR3 nucleotides read TGTGCCAGCAGCGCCGGGACAGTTCATTCACCCCTCCACTTT.

The chain uses TRBV19 and TRBJ2-5; D call uncertain. The germline V gene has CDR1 LNHDA and CDR2 SQIVND (reference sequence). This CDR3 has 17 residues. The V end was cut by 4 bases, the J end by 1 base, with 19 bases between. CDR3 nucleotides: TGTGCCAGTAGTAAAGGGCCCCCAAGAGCAATCCAAGAGACCCAGTACTTC. Translating it yields CASSKGPPRAIQETQYF.

This clone turned up a few times. This chain links TRBV5-5 with TRBJ2-6, with D perhaps TRBD1 (6 bases). The CDR3 sequence is 15 residues long. V lost 4 bases, J lost 3 bases, and 11 bases lay in between. Germline CDR1 and CDR2: SGHKS and YYEKEE (reference sequence). CDR3 protein: CASSPWTVGANVLTF. The CDR3 coding sequence is TGTGCCAGCAGCCCGTGGACAGTTGGGGCCAACGTCCTGACTTTC.

This CDR3 is CASRRSGGAMEKLFF. The CDR3 coding sequence is TGTGCCAGCAGGAGGTCGGGGGGCGCGATGGAAAAACTGTTTTTT. The chain carries TRBV2 and TRBJ1-4; a possible D gene is TRBD1 (6 bases). Germline assignment: CDR1 SNHLY and CDR2 FYNNEI. The V and J ends lost 6 bases and 8 bases respectively, with 19 bases between them. The CDR3 is made up of 15 amino acids. The whole variable domain, filled in from reference TRBV2 and TRBJ1-4, reads EPEVTQTPSHQVTQMGQEVILRCVPISNHLYFYWYRQILGQKVEFLVSFYNNEISEKSEIFDDQFSVERPDGSNFTLKIRSTKLEDSAMYFCASRRSGGAMEKLFFGSGTQLSVL.

This clone was found once. The chain combines TRBV5-1 with TRBJ2-3; TRBD2 matches 7 bases. CDR3 size: 14 residues. With V trimmed by 4 bases and J by 6 bases, 8 bases remained unmatched. Germline CDR1 reads SGHRS; CDR2 reads YFSETQ. The CDR3 loop is CASSPMGGADTQYF. CDR3 DNA sequence: TGCGCCAGCAGCCCTATGGGAGGGGCCGATACGCAGTATTTT.

The chain employs TRBV11-3 and TRBJ2-3; D gene unclear. The CDR3 covers 13 residues. The germline V gene encodes CDR1 SGHNT and CDR2 YENEEA. Trimming shortened V by 5 bases and J by 6 bases, and 12 bases separated the two germline ends. The CDR3 loop is CASSLLVGDTQYF. The CDR3 bases are TGTGCCAGCAGCCTACTGGTTGGGGATACGCAGTATTTT.

V usage is TRBV6-1 and J usage is TRBJ2-1; D gene uncertain. The V end lost 4 bases, the J end lost 6 bases, and 10 bases lay between the germline ends. CDR3 length: 13 amino acids. Germline V gene lookup returns CDR1 MNHNS and CDR2 SASEGT. CDR3 nucleotides: TGTGCCAGCAGTGTAGTCAGGCTCAATGAGCAGTTCTTC. This codes for CASSVVRLNEQFF.

Here the CDR3 reads CASTTPGGAGGNQPQHF. CDR3 bases: TGTGCCAGTACCACACCCGGTGGGGCAGGGGGCAATCAGCCCCAGCATTTT. The chain uses TRBV2 and TRBJ1-5, with D tentatively TRBD1 (6 bases). The CDR3 runs 17 residues. CDR1 is SNHLY and CDR2 is FYNNEI in the germline V gene. Trimming pared 9 bases from V and 2 bases from J, leaving 23 bases between.

The table lists this clone with a few counts. V and J are TRBV11-1 and TRBJ2-1; the match to TRBD2 covers 9 bases. CDR1 and CDR2 (germline): SGHAT, FQDESV (reference sequence). The junction had 7 bases not matched to a gene; V was cut back by 3 bases and J by 7 bases. The CDR3 is made up of 15 amino acids. CDR3 nucleotides: TGTGCCAGCAGCTTTACGCGGGGGGGCCTAAATGAGCAGTTCTTC. This sequence encodes CASSFTRGGLNEQFF. The entire variable domain, with the rest obtained from reference TRBV11-1 and TRBJ2-1, is as follows: EAEVAQSPRYKITEKSQAVAFWCDPISGHATLYWYRQILGQGPELLVQFQDESVVDDSQLPKDRFSAERLKGVDSTLKIQPAELGDSAMYLCASSFTRGGLNEQFFGPGTRLTVL.

V and J are TRBV10-3 and TRBJ2-3, with 7 bases aligning to TRBD2. Germline CDR1 is ENHRY and CDR2 is SYGVKD. V was pared by 0 bases and J by 3 bases, with 0 bases of the junction left unmatched. This CDR3 is built from 14 residues. The CDR3 DNA sequence: TGTGCCATCAGTGAGTCGGGGGGGACAGATACGCAGTATTTT. Protein sequence: CAISESGGTDTQYF.

This chain connects TRBV5-6 to TRBJ2-7; D remains ambiguous. Trimming took off 4 bases at V and 2 bases at J, with 7 bases between the two ends. Germline CDR1 SGHDT, CDR2 YYEEEE. This CDR3 comprises 12 residues. CDR3 coding DNA: TGTGCCAGCAGCGTCAGCGCCTACGAGCAGTACTTC. Protein product: CASSVSAYEQYF.

This chain joins TRBV6-1 and TRBJ2-2; unclear D gene. Trimming shortened V by 6 bases and J by 5 bases, and 13 bases separated the two germline ends. Germline CDR1 is MNHNS and CDR2 is SASEGT. There are 14 residues in the CDR3. CDR3 nucleotide sequence: TGTGCCAGCAGGGACCAAGAAGCAACCGGGGAGCTGTTTTTT. It translates to CASRDQEATGELFF.